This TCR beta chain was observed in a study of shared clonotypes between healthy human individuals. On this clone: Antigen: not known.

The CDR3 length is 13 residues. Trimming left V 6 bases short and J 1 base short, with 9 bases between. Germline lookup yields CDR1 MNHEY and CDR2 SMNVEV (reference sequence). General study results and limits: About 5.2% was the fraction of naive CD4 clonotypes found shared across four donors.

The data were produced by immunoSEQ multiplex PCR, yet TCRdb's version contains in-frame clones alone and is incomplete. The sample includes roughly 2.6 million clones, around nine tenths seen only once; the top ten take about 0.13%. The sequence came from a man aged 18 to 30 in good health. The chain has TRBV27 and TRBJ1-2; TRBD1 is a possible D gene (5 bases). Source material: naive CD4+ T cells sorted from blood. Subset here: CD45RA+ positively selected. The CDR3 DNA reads TGTGCCAGCAGCGAAAGGGGTAACTATGGCTACACCTTC. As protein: CASSERGNYGYTF.